This T cell receptor (beta chain) was captured by sequencing in a study of human T cells and chemical hapten exposure. In the study overall: Patients having alopecia areata, totalis or universalis were mostly female.

The sample's time point: patch test 1, 2 weeks after DPC sensitization. This sample's treatment: therapeutic diphenylcyclopropenone sensitization with weekly scalp DPC. This clonotype was picked up many times. Its antigen is currently unknown. Study-wide results and caveats: Because they had alopecia, donors may respond immunologically unlike healthy people.

The CDR3 sequence is 15 residues long. V lost 1 base and J 6 bases, leaving 13 bases between the germline ends. Individual cDNA molecules each carried unique molecular identifiers attached by the library. MiXCR was run by TCRdb on the RACE reads, yielding one entry per CDR3 protein. The sample comprises about 120,000 distinct CDR3 sequences, 12% of which are singletons, and roughly 1.5% rests with the top ten. This receptor was obtained from a woman aged 50 to 60 with alopecia areata. Some clones in this sample may be carry-over from other donors' samples. The sequences come from whole blood, collected in connection with sensitization to the hapten diphenylcyclopropenone (DPC). This chain links TRBV12-3 or TRBV12-4 with TRBJ1-5, with no clear D. Written as DNA, the CDR3 is TGTGCCAGCAGTTTAGACAACCGGGCCGGTCAGCCCCAGCATTTT. Its translation is CASSLDNRAGQPQHF.